Listed below are T cell receptor beta chains from one sample, sequenced in a study of T cells in Graves' hyperthyroidism and ophthalmopathy. MiXCR, applied by TCRdb to the multiplex PCR reads, yields one record per CDR3 protein. This sample has 640,000 or so distinct CDR3 sequences, with about 14% found just once. The sample comprised blood. The receptors here all came from a young woman with Graves' ophthalmopathy. The CDR3 runs from the conserved cysteine through the conserved F or W. The order of the fields is clone size, V gene, J gene, D gene, CDR3 DNA, CDR3 protein. A D gene is named only where the DNA matches it firmly. Where a row states a size, it is once, few, many or the class of an expanded clone; other rows omit it.

abundance: many; v_gene: TRBV7-2; j_gene: TRBJ1-2; d_gene: -; CDR3nt: TGTGCCAGCAGCTTAACGTCCACAGGGTACTATGGCTACACCTTC; CDR3aa: CASSLTSTGYYGYTF
abundance: many; v_gene: TRBV2; j_gene: TRBJ1-5; d_gene: -; CDR3nt: TGTGCCAGCAGGTACAGATATAGCAATCAGCCCCAGCATTTT; CDR3aa: CASRYRYSNQPQHF
abundance: few; v_gene: TRBV9; j_gene: TRBJ2-3; d_gene: TRBD2; CDR3nt: TGTGCCAGCAGCGCCCTTAGCGGGAGCACAGATACGCAGTATTTT; CDR3aa: CASSALSGSTDTQYF
abundance: -; v_gene: TRBV6-2/TRBV6-3; j_gene: TRBJ1-1; d_gene: -; CDR3nt: TGTGCCAGCAGCGCCCACTTACTTCGGGTGGATGAGTCTGAAGCTTTCTTT; CDR3aa: CASSAHLLRVDESEAFF
abundance: -; v_gene: TRBV28; j_gene: TRBJ2-7; d_gene: TRBD1; CDR3nt: TGTGCCAACCAACTGACAGGGGAGTCCTGCGAGCAGTACTTC; CDR3aa: CANQLTGESCEQYF
abundance: -; v_gene: TRBV6-2/TRBV6-3; j_gene: TRBJ2-7; d_gene: -; CDR3nt: TGTGCCAGCAGTCTCGATATGAATGTCTACGAGCAGTACTTC; CDR3aa: CASSLDMNVYEQYF
abundance: -; v_gene: TRBV7-9; j_gene: TRBJ1-2; d_gene: TRBD1; CDR3nt: TGTGCCAGCAGCTTAGGACCAGGGACAGCCGAAGGGAAGGCGGGAGCTGTTGACTATGGCTACACCTTC; CDR3aa: CASSLGPGTAEGKAGAVDYGYTF
abundance: many; v_gene: TRBV2; j_gene: TRBJ1-6; d_gene: -; CDR3nt: TGTGCCAGCAGTATCCGAGTCCCGACACCCGTTGGTTCACCCCTCCACTTT; CDR3aa: CASSIRVPTPVGSPLHF
abundance: -; v_gene: TRBV19; j_gene: TRBJ1-5; d_gene: TRBD1; CDR3nt: TGTGCCAGTAGTAAGACAGGGATTCAGCCCCAGCATTTT; CDR3aa: CASSKTGIQPQHF
abundance: many; v_gene: TRBV12-3/TRBV12-4; j_gene: TRBJ2-5; d_gene: TRBD1; CDR3nt: TGTGCCAGCAGTTTGAACTTGGGACAGCAGTTCAGGGAGACCCAGTACTTC; CDR3aa: CASSLNLGQQFRETQYF
abundance: many; v_gene: TRBV28; j_gene: TRBJ1-4; d_gene: TRBD1; CDR3nt: TGTGCCAGCAGTTTATCCGGGACAGGGGGTTTAACTAATGAAAAACTGTTTTTT; CDR3aa: CASSLSGTGGLTNEKLFF
abundance: few; v_gene: TRBV9; j_gene: TRBJ2-3; d_gene: -; CDR3nt: TGTGCCAGCAGCGTAGAGCTACAGGGCGCACGCACAGATACGCAGTATTTT; CDR3aa: CASSVELQGARTDTQYF
abundance: many; v_gene: TRBV18; j_gene: TRBJ2-7; d_gene: -; CDR3nt: TGTGCCAGCTCACGCAATTCTGGCCAGATGGGCGACGAGCAGTACTTC; CDR3aa: CASSRNSGQMGDEQYF
abundance: few; v_gene: TRBV19; j_gene: TRBJ1-1; d_gene: -; CDR3nt: TGTGCCAGTACCTCACAGGTACGCACTGAAGCTTTCTTT; CDR3aa: CASTSQVRTEAFF
abundance: few; v_gene: TRBV4-3; j_gene: TRBJ1-2; d_gene: -; CDR3nt: TGCGCCAGCAGCCAACTAGCAGGAAACTATGGCTACACCTTC; CDR3aa: CASSQLAGNYGYTF
abundance: many; v_gene: TRBV27; j_gene: TRBJ1-5; d_gene: -; CDR3nt: TGTGCCAGCAGTGAGACAGTGAATCAGCCCCAGCATTTT; CDR3aa: CASSETVNQPQHF
abundance: few; v_gene: TRBV29-1; j_gene: TRBJ2-4; d_gene: TRBD1; CDR3nt: TGCAGCGTTGAGAGCCCCGGAGACAGGGAAATTCAGTACTTC; CDR3aa: CSVESPGDREIQYF
abundance: many; v_gene: TRBV18; j_gene: TRBJ2-7; d_gene: TRBD1; CDR3nt: TGTGCCAGCTCACCGGGACAGAGACCCTACGAGCAGTACTTC; CDR3aa: CASSPGQRPYEQYF
abundance: many; v_gene: TRBV12-3/TRBV12-4; j_gene: TRBJ2-3; d_gene: TRBD2; CDR3nt: TGTGCCAGCAGGGCGGAGGCGGGAGCAGATACGCAGTATTTT; CDR3aa: CASRAEAGADTQYF
abundance: many; v_gene: TRBV27; j_gene: TRBJ2-1; d_gene: TRBD2; CDR3nt: TGTGCCAGCAGTCTACGCGGGTGCGCGGGAGGCCTCACTTACAATGAGCAGTTCTTC; CDR3aa: CASSLRGCAGGLTYNEQFF
abundance: -; v_gene: TRBV29-1; j_gene: TRBJ1-2; d_gene: TRBD1; CDR3nt: TGCAGCGTTGCAGGACAGGGGTTGGGCGGCTACACCTTC; CDR3aa: CSVAGQGLGGYTF
abundance: many; v_gene: TRBV28; j_gene: TRBJ2-1; d_gene: TRBD1; CDR3nt: TGTGCCAGCAGTCAACCGGGACAGGGCAATGAGCAGTTCTTC; CDR3aa: CASSQPGQGNEQFF
abundance: -; v_gene: TRBV5-1; j_gene: TRBJ2-1; d_gene: TRBD2; CDR3nt: TGCGCCAGCAGCCTCACACCGAGTGGAGCGGGAGGTAAATACAATGAGCAGTTCTTC; CDR3aa: CASSLTPSGAGGKYNEQFF
abundance: few; v_gene: TRBV2; j_gene: TRBJ2-1; d_gene: -; CDR3nt: TGTGCCAGCAGTGTACCACGAGGGTATAGGGGCAGCTCCTACAATGAGCAGTTCTTC; CDR3aa: CASSVPRGYRGSSYNEQFF
abundance: few; v_gene: TRBV7-9; j_gene: TRBJ1-5; d_gene: -; CDR3nt: TGTGCCAGCAGCTTAGGGGTCGATCAGCCCCAGCATTTT; CDR3aa: CASSLGVDQPQHF
abundance: many; v_gene: TRBV20-1; j_gene: TRBJ1-2; d_gene: TRBD1; CDR3nt: TGCAGTGCTAGACCGACAGGGACCCATGGCTACACCTTC; CDR3aa: CSARPTGTHGYTF
abundance: -; v_gene: TRBV9; j_gene: TRBJ2-1; d_gene: TRBD2; CDR3nt: TGTGCCAGCAGCGTAGATGGACTAGCGGGAAATGAGCAGTTCTTC; CDR3aa: CASSVDGLAGNEQFF
abundance: few; v_gene: TRBV10-2; j_gene: TRBJ2-7; d_gene: TRBD2; CDR3nt: TGCGCCAGCAGTGATGAACTAGCGGGAGGGCCCTACGAGCAGTACTTC; CDR3aa: CASSDELAGGPYEQYF
abundance: many; v_gene: TRBV7-2; j_gene: TRBJ1-1; d_gene: TRBD1; CDR3nt: TGTGCCAGCAGTTTGGGACAGGGGGCAACTGAAGCTTTCTTT; CDR3aa: CASSLGQGATEAFF
abundance: many; v_gene: TRBV27; j_gene: TRBJ2-7; d_gene: -; CDR3nt: TGTGCCAGCAGTTTATCGACCGGAGGCGAGCAGTACTTC; CDR3aa: CASSLSTGGEQYF
abundance: many; v_gene: TRBV6-1; j_gene: TRBJ2-5; d_gene: TRBD1; CDR3nt: TGTGCCAGCAGTCTCACAGGGGCTAGGACCCAGTACTTC; CDR3aa: CASSLTGARTQYF
abundance: many; v_gene: TRBV28; j_gene: TRBJ1-4; d_gene: -; CDR3nt: TGTGCCAGCAGTTTTAGTTACAGGACCTTATGGAATGAAAAACTGTTTTTT; CDR3aa: CASSFSYRTLWNEKLFF
abundance: many; v_gene: TRBV27; j_gene: TRBJ1-1; d_gene: -; CDR3nt: TGTGCCAGCAGGCAAATAGGGAATACTACTGAAGCTTTCTTT; CDR3aa: CASRQIGNTTEAFF
abundance: many; v_gene: TRBV7-2; j_gene: TRBJ1-2; d_gene: TRBD1; CDR3nt: TGTGCCAGCAGCTCCAATCCGGGACAGGGCTTTGGCTACACCTTC; CDR3aa: CASSSNPGQGFGYTF
abundance: -; v_gene: TRBV4-1; j_gene: TRBJ2-7; d_gene: -; CDR3nt: TGCGCCAGCAGCCAAGTCACGCCGAGCTCCTACGAGCAGTACTTC; CDR3aa: CASSQVTPSSYEQYF
abundance: many; v_gene: TRBV28; j_gene: TRBJ2-7; d_gene: TRBD2; CDR3nt: TGTGCCAGCAGCCCGACTAGCGGGAGGCGGGAGCAGTACTTC; CDR3aa: CASSPTSGRREQYF
abundance: many; v_gene: TRBV7-9; j_gene: TRBJ1-1; d_gene: -; CDR3nt: TGTGCCAGCAGCCTTCTCAGACCCATGAACACTGAAGCTTTCTTT; CDR3aa: CASSLLRPMNTEAFF
abundance: -; v_gene: TRBV5-6; j_gene: TRBJ2-4; d_gene: -; CDR3nt: TGTGCCAGCGGCAGGGGTCGCGGGAACATTCAGTACTTC; CDR3aa: CASGRGRGNIQYF
abundance: -; v_gene: TRBV5-8; j_gene: TRBJ2-7; d_gene: -; CDR3nt: TGTGCCAGCAGCTTGGAACGGGCCTACGAGCAGTACTTC; CDR3aa: CASSLERAYEQYF
abundance: many; v_gene: TRBV7-6; j_gene: TRBJ1-2; d_gene: TRBD1; CDR3nt: TGTGCCAGCAGCTTAGGGCCACAGGGGGCGGGCGGCTACACCTTC; CDR3aa: CASSLGPQGAGGYTF
abundance: few; v_gene: TRBV28; j_gene: TRBJ2-3; d_gene: -; CDR3nt: TGTGCCAGCAGTTTAGTACGGTCATACACAGATACGCAGTATTTT; CDR3aa: CASSLVRSYTDTQYF
abundance: -; v_gene: TRBV4-3; j_gene: TRBJ2-1; d_gene: -; CDR3nt: TGCGCCAGCAGCCAAGATGGGCGCGTAGGAAGCTCCTACAATGAGCAGTTCTTC; CDR3aa: CASSQDGRVGSSYNEQFF
abundance: few; v_gene: TRBV5-1; j_gene: TRBJ1-1; d_gene: -; CDR3nt: TGCGCCAGCAGTTCATGGGGGGACACTGAAGCTTTCTTT; CDR3aa: CASSSWGDTEAFF
abundance: -; v_gene: TRBV20-1; j_gene: TRBJ2-2; d_gene: TRBD2; CDR3nt: TGCAGTGCTAGGGGAGGGGAGCCTAACACCGGGGAGCTGTTTTTT; CDR3aa: CSARGGEPNTGELFF
abundance: many; v_gene: TRBV3-1; j_gene: TRBJ2-4; d_gene: -; CDR3nt: TGTGCCAGCAGCCAAGGGGGCGCGGCCAAAAACATTCAGTACTTC; CDR3aa: CASSQGGAAKNIQYF
abundance: many; v_gene: TRBV7-9; j_gene: TRBJ2-6; d_gene: TRBD1; CDR3nt: TGTGCCAGCAGCTCCGGGACAGGGGGCCGTTCTGGGGCCAACGTCCTGACTTTC; CDR3aa: CASSSGTGGRSGANVLTF
abundance: many; v_gene: TRBV7-2; j_gene: TRBJ2-1; d_gene: -; CDR3nt: TGTGCCAGCAGCTTAGAACTAGGGACCCTACAGGGGCAGTTCTTC; CDR3aa: CASSLELGTLQGQFF
abundance: few; v_gene: TRBV27; j_gene: TRBJ2-7; d_gene: -; CDR3nt: TGTGCCAGCAGTTCCGTCCCAGCCTACGAGCAGTACTTC; CDR3aa: CASSSVPAYEQYF
abundance: many; v_gene: TRBV27; j_gene: TRBJ2-7; d_gene: -; CDR3nt: TGTGCCAGCAGTAGGGCTTATGGAAAACTTATTTACTACGAGCAGTACTTC; CDR3aa: CASSRAYGKLIYYEQYF
abundance: many; v_gene: TRBV28; j_gene: TRBJ2-1; d_gene: -; CDR3nt: TGTGCCAGCAGTTCCCCGATAGCGGTCAATGAGCAGTTCTTC; CDR3aa: CASSSPIAVNEQFF
abundance: many; v_gene: TRBV28; j_gene: TRBJ2-1; d_gene: -; CDR3nt: TGTGCCAGCAGTTTAACAGGGAATCCTTCCTACAATGAGCAGTTCTTC; CDR3aa: CASSLTGNPSYNEQFF
abundance: many; v_gene: TRBV27; j_gene: TRBJ1-1; d_gene: TRBD1; CDR3nt: TGTGCCAGCAGTTCACAACCACAACACAGGGGGGGTCTGAGCACTGAAGCTTTCTTT; CDR3aa: CASSSQPQHRGGLSTEAFF
abundance: many; v_gene: TRBV4-3; j_gene: TRBJ2-7; d_gene: TRBD2; CDR3nt: TGCGCCAGCAGCCACCTCGCTAGCGGGAGAGTTTACGAGCAGTACTTC; CDR3aa: CASSHLASGRVYEQYF
abundance: many; v_gene: TRBV6-2/TRBV6-3; j_gene: TRBJ2-5; d_gene: TRBD1; CDR3nt: TGTGCCAGCAGTTACCTGGACAGGGGGAAGTACCAAGAGACCCAGTACTTC; CDR3aa: CASSYLDRGKYQETQYF
abundance: many; v_gene: TRBV28; j_gene: TRBJ1-4; d_gene: TRBD1; CDR3nt: TGTGCCAGCACCTTTGATACAGGGGCAACTAATGAAAAACTGTTTTTT; CDR3aa: CASTFDTGATNEKLFF
abundance: few; v_gene: TRBV28; j_gene: TRBJ1-2; d_gene: TRBD1; CDR3nt: TGTGCCAGTACTTTGGGACAGGGCTCTAACTATGGCTACACCTTC; CDR3aa: CASTLGQGSNYGYTF
abundance: -; v_gene: TRBV6-1; j_gene: TRBJ2-2; d_gene: -; CDR3nt: TGTGCCAGCAGTCTCGCAATCTCGCTCTCCCGGGAGCTGTTTTTT; CDR3aa: CASSLAISLSRELFF
abundance: once; v_gene: TRBV29-1; j_gene: TRBJ1-1; d_gene: TRBD1; CDR3nt: TGCAGCGTTTGCCTGGACAGGGGGTTGTTTTTGAAAACTGAAGCTTTCTTT; CDR3aa: CSVCLDRGLFLKTEAFF